The present TCR beta chain was sequenced within a study of blood T cells in healthy people across ages. A second PCR, run for about 7 to 11 cycles, used a sample-barcoded 5' primer plus a J-beta primer mix. TCRdb reprocessed the 5' RACE reads via MiXCR and lists one record per CDR3 protein. This sample has around 940,000 distinct CDR3 sequences; about 51% occur once, and the top ten carry 20% to 25%. The CDR3 contains 17 residues. J gave up 2 bases and V 0 bases, and 7 bases lay outside the gene matches. Germline V lookup: CDR1 LGHNA, CDR2 YSLEER. Ranging in age from about 6 to 95, the donors were healthy Caucasian individuals from Russia.

The source of this sequence is a woman aged 55-69 years in good health. Input material: blood. The chain has TRBV4-3 and TRBJ2-1; 7 bases align to TRBD2. For the CDR3, the DNA is TGCGCCAGCAGCCAAGAAGGGCTAGCGGACACCTACAATGAGCAGTTCTTC. Protein sequence: CASSQEGLADTYNEQFF.